The 30 T cell receptor beta chains below all came from one sample that was sequenced in a study of post-analysis software for immune sequencing data. TCR beta cDNA libraries included unique molecular identifiers. From the PCR reads, TCRdb called clonotypes with MiXCR, one entry per CDR3 protein. The sample includes about half a million distinct CDR3 sequences, 30% to 40% of them seen just once. These TCRs' antigens remain unknown. Study-wide points: TRBV segments more frequent in patients than in controls numbered five and included TRBV5-6, TRBV5-1 and TRBV20-1.

Sequenced input: blood. All receptors derive from a girl aged 2 to 17 with multiple sclerosis.

This clonotype was counted only a few times. The chain combines TRBV12-3 or TRBV12-4 with TRBJ2-6, with no clear D. V lost 6 bases, J lost 0 bases, and 9 bases lay in between. The CDR3 consists of 15 residues. Written as DNA, the CDR3 is TGTGCCAGCAGACAAGGTAGCTCTGGGGCCAACGTCCTGACTTTC. Its protein is CASRQGSSGANVLTF.

The chain has TRBV20-1 and TRBJ1-4; D is undetermined. V shed 0 bases and J shed 7 bases, with 15 bases lying between them. CDR3 length equals 15 residues. Germline V gives CDR1 DFQATT, CDR2 SNEGSKA (reference sequence). The DNA of the CDR3 is TGCAGTGCTAGAGAGCGAATACCTCGCAGTGAAAAACTGTTTTTT. Its translation: CSARERIPRSEKLFF.

The CDR3 coding sequence is TGTGCCAGCAGCGCCTTCGGGAGCGGGTCGGGTTACCAAGAGACCCAGTACTTC. Translated, it gives CASSAFGSGSGYQETQYF. The chain uses TRBV7-6 and TRBJ2-5; D possibly corresponds to TRBD2 (6 bases). Germline-derived CDR1 and CDR2 are SGHVS and FNYEAQ. Trimming shortened V by 5 bases and J by 0 bases, and 22 bases separated the two germline ends. CDR3 length: 18 residues. The variable domain in full, with the rest retrieved from reference TRBV7-6 and TRBJ2-5, is GAGVSQSPRYKVTKRGQDVALRCDPISGHVSLYWYRQALGQGPEFLTYFNYEAQQDKSGLPNDRFSAERPEGSISTLTIQRTEQRDSAMYRCASSAFGSGSGYQETQYFGPGTRLLVL.

This chain links TRBV28 with TRBJ2-2; no definite D call. V lost 7 bases and J 1 base, leaving 4 bases between the germline ends. The CDR3 is made up of 12 amino acids. The germline V gene has CDR1 MDHEN and CDR2 SYDVKM. The CDR3 loop reads CASKLNTGELFF. Written as DNA, the CDR3 is TGTGCCAGCAAGCTGAACACCGGGGAGCTGTTTTTT. The full variable domain, with the rest looked up from reference TRBV28 and TRBJ2-2, is DVKVTQSSRYLVKRTGEKVFLECVQDMDHENMFWYRQDPGLGLRLIYFSYDVKMKEKGDIPEGYSVSREKKERFSLILESASTNQTSMYLCASKLNTGELFFGEGSRLTVL.

Only a few counts were recorded for this clonotype. The gene calls are TRBV28 and TRBJ1-1, with D possibly being TRBD1 (5 bases). V lost 3 bases, J lost 4 bases, and 24 bases lay in between. This CDR3 has 18 residues. CDR1 and CDR2 (germline): MDHEN, SYDVKM. The DNA for the CDR3 is TGTGCCAGCAGTTTTTTTCGCGGGGCGGGGATCAGGTTCACTGAAGCTTTCTTT. Its translation: CASSFFRGAGIRFTEAFF.

CDR3 coding DNA: TGTGCCAGCACCAGGGAGGGTTTCGTACAAGAGACCCAGTACTTC. Translation: CASTREGFVQETQYF. The rearrangement joins TRBV3-1 to TRBJ2-5, with TRBD2 matching 7 bases. The CDR3 contains 15 residues. Germline V lookup: CDR1 LGHDT, CDR2 YNNKEL (reference sequence). After removal of 7 bases from V and 2 bases from J, the junction contained 10 bases not matched to a gene.

The rearrangement uses TRBV5-1 and TRBJ2-3; weak D call: TRBD2 (5 bases). V was pared by 8 bases and J by 0 bases, with 13 bases between. This CDR3 has 14 residues. Germline lookup yields CDR1 SGHRS and CDR2 YFSETQ. CDR3 amino acids: CASNGGGSTDTQYF. For the CDR3, the DNA is TGCGCCAGTAACGGCGGAGGAAGCACAGATACGCAGTATTTT. Based on the CDR3 plus reference TRBV5-1 and TRBJ2-3, the full variable domain is KAGVTQTPRYLIKTRGQQVTLSCSPISGHRSVSWYQQTPGQGLQFLFEYFSETQRNKGNFPGRFSGRQFSNSRSEMNVSTLELGDSALYLCASNGGGSTDTQYFGPGTRLTVL.

This clonotype was seen a few times. The CDR3 reads CASSVQGFSYGYTF. In DNA form, the CDR3 reads TGTGCCAGCAGCGTCCAGGGATTTAGCTATGGCTACACCTTC. The J gene is TRBJ1-2, the V gene TRBV9, with D tentatively TRBD1 (5 bases). Germline CDR1 is SGDLS and CDR2 is YYNGEE. The CDR3 runs to 14 residues. Trimming took 2 bases from V and 4 from J, leaving 12 bases between them.

Ten or more counts support this clonotype. The V call is TRBV20-1, the J call TRBJ2-1; TRBD1 is a possible D gene (5 bases). V lost 1 base to trimming and J lost 8 bases, with 9 bases between them. CDR1 is DFQATT, CDR2 SNEGSKA, per germline (reference sequence). The CDR3 runs 12 residues. As DNA, the CDR3 is TGCAGTGCTAGAGCAGGGATTGATGAGCAGTTCTTC. Residues: CSARAGIDEQFF.

This clonotype was detected only a few times. The rearrangement links TRBV5-1 to TRBJ2-3, with D tentatively TRBD1 (5 bases). Germline V gives CDR1 SGHRS, CDR2 YFSETQ. The CDR3 runs 17 residues. Trimming left V 3 bases short and J 3 bases short, with 20 bases between. In DNA, the CDR3 is TGCGCCAGCAGCTCCGGACACTGGGGCCTTCTTACAGATACGCAGTATTTT. It encodes CASSSGHWGLLTDTQYF.

This chain links TRBV20-1 with TRBJ1-1; no clear D. Looked up from germline, CDR1 is DFQATT and CDR2 is SNEGSKA (reference sequence). This CDR3 is 12 amino acids long. CDR3 sequence: CSQKSLNTEAFF. The CDR3 DNA reads as TGCAGCCAAAAAAGTCTGAACACTGAAGCTTTCTTT.

This chain uses TRBV11-2 with TRBJ1-1; unclear D gene. Trimming left V 1 base short and J 8 bases short, with 5 bases between. The CDR3 consists of 11 residues. In germline, CDR1 is SGHAT, CDR2 FQNNGV. CDR3 bases: TGTGCCAGCAGCTTAGTCCGAGAAGCTTTCTTT. Amino acids: CASSLVREAFF.

DNA for the CDR3: TGTGCCAGCAGTGTCCCACAGGGTCTAAAAAACATTCAGTACTTC. Translating it yields CASSVPQGLKNIQYF. The chain joins TRBV6-1 to TRBJ2-4, with D perhaps matching TRBD1 (6 bases). The V end lost 4 bases, the J end lost 4 bases, and 14 bases lay between the germline ends. CDR1 and CDR2 from the germline V gene are MNHNS and SASEGT. The CDR3 extends over 15 amino acids.

DNA of the CDR3: TGTGCCAGCAGTGCACAGGCGAACTATGGCTACACCTTC. Protein product: CASSAQANYGYTF. The chain uses TRBV2 and TRBJ1-2; tentatively, D is TRBD1 (5 bases). V lost 4 bases and J lost 2, with 8 bases in between. This CDR3 is 13 amino acids long. Germline lookup yields CDR1 SNHLY and CDR2 FYNNEI. Looking up the rest from reference TRBV2 and TRBJ1-2 gives the full variable domain: EPEVTQTPSHQVTQMGQEVILRCVPISNHLYFYWYRQILGQKVEFLVSFYNNEISEKSEIFDDQFSVERPDGSNFTLKIRSTKLEDSAMYFCASSAQANYGYTFGSGTRLTVV.

Notes on this clonotype: Mismatch with germline at one junction end may stem from a read error. The chain joins TRBV5-1 to TRBJ2-5; no reliable D call. Per the germline V gene, CDR1 is SGHRS and CDR2 is YFSETQ. The CDR3 consists of 13 residues. The CDR3 sequence is CAGSSRRSETQYF. In DNA form, the CDR3 reads TGCGCCGGCAGCTCAAGGCGGTCGGAGACCCAGTACTTC.

On this clonotype itself: An end of the junction differs from the germline gene, which may be a read error. The rearrangement joins TRBV11-2 to TRBJ2-3; D possibly corresponds to TRBD2 (6 bases). Germline loops: CDR1 SGHAT, CDR2 FQNNGV. The CDR3 spans 16 residues. The CDR3 DNA sequence: TGTGCCAGCAGCTCAACAGGCGGGGCCCGCACAGATGCGCAGTATTTT. It encodes CASSSTGGARTDAQYF.

In DNA, the CDR3 is TGCAGTGCGAAAGCGGGGGGAACTAGCACAGATACGCAGTATTTT. It encodes CSAKAGGTSTDTQYF. The genes are TRBV20-1 and TRBJ2-3, with TRBD2 identical over 9 bases. The germline V gene has CDR1 DFQATT and CDR2 SNEGSKA (reference sequence). The V gene end was trimmed by 6 bases and the J gene end by 0 bases; junction bases not matched to a gene: 7. CDR3 length: 15 residues.

The J gene is TRBJ2-1, the V gene TRBV20-1; TRBD2 agrees at 8 bases. CDR1 is DFQATT and CDR2 is SNEGSKA in the germline V gene (reference sequence). The CDR3 has 14 amino acids. V trimming: 3 bases; J trimming: 6 bases; junction bases outside the gene matches: 7. This CDR3 reads CSASPGLVSNEQFF. The CDR3 DNA reads as TGCAGTGCTAGTCCGGGACTAGTCTCCAATGAGCAGTTCTTC.

The chain recombines TRBV7-3 with TRBJ1-1, with TRBD1 identical over 9 bases. The CDR3 runs 15 residues. The V gene's germline CDR1 is SGHTA and CDR2 FQGTGA. V trimming: 2 bases; J trimming: 4 bases; junction bases outside the gene matches: 5. The CDR3 DNA reads TGTGCCAGCAGCTTAGGTGGGACAGGGACCACTGAAGCTTTCTTT. Translating it yields CASSLGGTGTTEAFF.

This chain uses TRBV5-1 with TRBJ2-7; unclear D gene. The CDR3 length is 15 residues. The V gene's germline CDR1 is SGHRS and CDR2 YFSETQ. Deletions cut 4 bases from V and 7 bases from J, with 21 bases between. The CDR3 sequence: CASSLDGTLFWEQYF. The CDR3 DNA is TGCGCCAGCAGCCTGGACGGAACCTTATTCTGGGAGCAGTACTTC.

V and J are TRBV7-3 and TRBJ2-1; D perhaps matches TRBD2 (5 bases). Trimming took 5 bases from V and 7 from J, leaving 12 bases between them. CDR1 and CDR2 (germline): SGHTA, FQGTGA. The CDR3 consists of 13 residues. The DNA of the CDR3 is TGTGCCAGCAGCCCGCGGGTAACGAATGAGCAGTTCTTC. Translated: CASSPRVTNEQFF.

This chain joins TRBV20-1 and TRBJ2-5, with D possibly being TRBD1 (7 bases). CDR3 length equals 14 residues. V dropped 5 bases and J dropped 2 bases, with 15 bases sitting between them. Germline V lookup: CDR1 DFQATT, CDR2 SNEGSKA (reference sequence). The CDR3 loop is CSAQGGDGQETQYF. The CDR3 DNA reads TGCAGTGCTCAGGGGGGCGACGGGCAAGAGACCCAGTACTTC.

At least ten counts were recorded for this clonotype. At one end the junction does not follow the germline gene, possibly because of a read error. This chain joins TRBV5-1 and TRBJ2-7; 9 nucleotides line up with TRBD1. Looked up from germline, CDR1 is SGHRS and CDR2 is YFSETQ. This CDR3 spans 14 amino acids. DNA of the CDR3: TGTGCCAGCAGCTCCGGGACAGGGTTCTACGAGCAGTACTTC. Its protein product is CASSSGTGFYEQYF.

This clonotype was counted at least ten times. This chain joins TRBV3-1 and TRBJ2-1, with 8 bases fitting TRBD2. Germline V gene lookup returns CDR1 LGHDT and CDR2 YNNKEL (reference sequence). The CDR3 runs to 14 residues. Trimming took 4 bases from V and 13 from J; bases not matched to a gene: 12. The CDR3 protein is CASSPGEVAGLQFF. CDR3 nucleotides: TGTGCCAGCAGCCCTGGGGAGGTAGCGGGGCTTCAGTTCTTC.

This clonotype was recorded a few times. The chain employs TRBV5-1 and TRBJ2-3, with unresolved D. The CDR3 has 16 amino acids. In germline, CDR1 is SGHRS, CDR2 YFSETQ. Trimming removed 0 bases at V and 0 bases at J, with 11 bases between. DNA of the CDR3: TGCGCCAGCAGCTTGGCCTCGAGAGCGAGCACAGATACGCAGTATTTT. This translates into CASSLASRASTDTQYF.

J is TRBJ2-7 and V is TRBV5-1; TRBD1 might be the D (5 bases). The CDR3 covers 14 residues. V was pared by 5 bases and J by 0 bases, with 12 bases between. Germline values: CDR1 SGHRS, CDR2 YFSETQ. In nucleotides, the CDR3 is TGCGCCAGCAGACCGGTACAGGTCTCCTACGAGCAGTACTTC. Translating it yields CASRPVQVSYEQYF. The whole variable domain, filled in from reference TRBV5-1 and TRBJ2-7, reads KAGVTQTPRYLIKTRGQQVTLSCSPISGHRSVSWYQQTPGQGLQFLFEYFSETQRNKGNFPGRFSGRQFSNSRSEMNVSTLELGDSALYLCASRPVQVSYEQYFGPGTRLTVT.

The J gene is TRBJ2-1, the V gene TRBV6-4; TRBD1 might be the D (5 bases). Germline CDR1 and CDR2: MRHNA and SNTAGT. V lost 4 bases and J lost 1, with 11 bases in between. This CDR3 spans 15 amino acids. Here the CDR3 DNA reads TGTGCCAGCAGTGTCGAACAGGCATCCTACAATGAGCAGTTCTTC. It specifies CASSVEQASYNEQFF.

This chain links TRBV7-8 with TRBJ2-3, with 8 bases matching TRBD1. Trimming at V came to 5 bases and at J to 2 bases, leaving 18 bases not matched to a gene. Germline-derived CDR1 and CDR2 are SGHVS and FQNEAQ. The length of the CDR3 is 19 residues. The CDR3 region has the DNA TGTGCCAGCAGCCTAGTCGCAGGGGGCACTTTGTCTGTCACAGATACGCAGTATTTT. Protein: CASSLVAGGTLSVTDTQYF.

The chain links TRBV13 to TRBJ2-5, with 7 bases matching TRBD1. CDR3 size: 17 residues. V lost 4 bases and J lost 2; bases outside the gene matches: 13. Per germline, CDR1 PRHDT and CDR2 FYEKMQ (reference sequence). The CDR3 loop is CASSSPGKGADQETQYF. The CDR3, as DNA: TGTGCCAGCAGCTCCCCTGGGAAGGGGGCTGATCAAGAGACCCAGTACTTC.

There are a few counts of this clonotype. The J gene is TRBJ2-5, the V gene TRBV6-5; perhaps TRBD1 as D (6 bases). Gene TRBJ2-7 matches the end of the DNA better, so the J call may be wrong. CDR3 size: 11 residues. Looked up from germline, CDR1 is MNHEY and CDR2 is SVGAGI. The CDR3 region is CASNRADEQYF. DNA of the CDR3: TGTGCCAGCAACAGGGCGGACGAGCAGTACTTC.